This is a list of T cell receptor beta chains from one sample in a study of shared clonotypes between healthy human individuals. Here immunoSEQ multiplex PCR was the method, and the copy in TCRdb shows in-frame clones only, minus some. The sample records 950,000 to 1,300,000 clones, roughly 80% being singletons. Sequencing input: memory CD4+ T cells sorted from blood. These receptors originate from a man younger than 30 in good health. The CDR3 runs from the conserved cysteine through the conserved F or W. The D gene is left open where the match is weak. A row's size may be missing; if present it is once, few, many or a size class.

J gene | CDR3 length | D gene | V gene | clone size | CDR3 DNA | CDR3 protein
TRBJ1-2 | 14 | . | TRBV11-2 | . | TGTGCCAGCAGCCGAGGGGGGCACTCCTATGGCTACACCTTC | CASSRGGHSYGYTF
TRBJ1-2 | 14 | . | TRBV9 | . | TGTGCCAGCAGCGTAGGAGACGGTAACTATGGCTACACCTTC | CASSVGDGNYGYTF
TRBJ1-1 | 14 | . | TRBV13 | . | TGTGCCAGCAGCTTAGGGCGGTTGGGGAGTGAAGCTTTCTTT | CASSLGRLGSEAFF
TRBJ2-5 | 14 | . | TRBV4-1 | many | TGCGCCAGCAGCCAAGAGGGTAGCGCCGAGACCCAGTACTTC | CASSQEGSAETQYF
TRBJ2-7 | 19 | TRBD2 | TRBV6-1 | . | TGTGCCAGCAGTGATGTAGGACTAGCGGGGGGTCGACGATCCTACGAGCAGTACTTC | CASSDVGLAGGRRSYEQYF
TRBJ2-5 | 15 | TRBD1 | TRBV7-9 | . | TGTGCCAGCAGCCCACCGGGACAGTCTCAAAGGGCCCAGTACTTC | CASSPPGQSQRAQYF
TRBJ1-2 | 15 | TRBD1 | TRBV18 | few | TGTGCCAGCTCACCGATCGGACAGGGGGACTATGGCTACACCTTC | CASSPIGQGDYGYTF
TRBJ2-7 | 14 | . | TRBV30 | . | TGTGCCTGGAGTAGGTTGATAAGCTCCTACGAGCAGTACTTC | CAWSRLISSYEQYF
TRBJ1-2 | 15 | TRBD1 | TRBV6-6 | . | TGTGCCAGCAGTTACAAGGGACAGGGTTCCTATGGCTACACCTTC | CASSYKGQGSYGYTF
TRBJ2-1 | 16 | TRBD2 | TRBV9 | . | TGTGCCAGCAGCGTAGCTTACGGGAGGAAGGGCAATGAGCAGTTCTTC | CASSVAYGRKGNEQFF
TRBJ2-1 | 16 | . | TRBV4-1 | . | TGCGCCAGCAGCCATTTAGGCCTGAGCTCCTACAATGAGCAGTTCTTC | CASSHLGLSSYNEQFF
TRBJ2-1 | 14 | . | TRBV10-3 | few | TGTGCCATCAGTTCGGGACCCGCGTACAATGAGCAGTTCTTC | CAISSGPAYNEQFF
TRBJ2-6 | 17 | TRBD1 | TRBV28 | . | TGTGCCAGCAGGACAGGGGCCCCCTTCTCTGGGGCCAACGTCCTGACTTTC | CASRTGAPFSGANVLTF
TRBJ2-3 | 11 | . | TRBV5-4 | few | TGTGCCAGCAGTGCGAGAGATACGCAGTATTTT | CASSARDTQYF
TRBJ1-1 | 14 | . | TRBV7-2 | . | TGTGCCAGCAGCTTTTATCGGGTAGGGACTGAAGCTTTCTTT | CASSFYRVGTEAFF
TRBJ2-5 | 13 | . | TRBV9 | . | TGTGCCAGCAGCCCCGGGGCAGGAGAGACCCAGTACTTC | CASSPGAGETQYF
TRBJ2-5 | 14 | TRBD2 | TRBV30 | . | TGTGCCTGGAGTCCCAGTAGCGGGGGCGAGACCCAGTACTTC | CAWSPSSGGETQYF
TRBJ2-1 | 15 | . | TRBV30 | many | TGTGCCTGGACCCGGACCGGGGGCTCCTACAATGAGCAGTTCTTC | CAWTRTGGSYNEQFF
TRBJ2-7 | 14 | . | TRBV7-2 | . | TGTGCCAGCAGCTTAGATCGGCTCATGGTCGAGCAGTACTTC | CASSLDRLMVEQYF
TRBJ2-6 | 15 | . | TRBV19 | . | TGTGCCAGTCGGACAGAAGGCTCTGGGGCCAACGTCCTGACTTTC | CASRTEGSGANVLTF
TRBJ2-3 | 16 | . | TRBV28 | . | TGTGCCAGCAGTGTGCCGGGCGGTCCGGGGACAGATACGCAGTATTTT | CASSVPGGPGTDTQYF
TRBJ2-7 | 14 | . | TRBV6-5 | . | TGTGCCAGCAGTTACTCGACCAGCTCCTACGAGCAGTACTTC | CASSYSTSSYEQYF
TRBJ1-4 | 16 | . | TRBV12-5 | . | TGTGCTAGTGGTTTGGTACTGGGGGCGGGTAATGAAAAACTGTTTTTT | CASGLVLGAGNEKLFF
TRBJ1-5 | 14 | . | TRBV2 | . | TGTGCCAGCAGTTTGCCAGGGGGCAATCAGCCCCAGCATTTT | CASSLPGGNQPQHF
TRBJ2-1 | 14 | . | TRBV10-3 | . | TGTGCCATCAGTAGAGCGGGACAGTACCCCGACAGGTTCTTC | CAISRAGQYPDRFF
TRBJ2-3 | 16 | . | TRBV4-2 | . | TGTGCCAGCAGCCACGGGCTGGCGGGGGCCACAGATACGCAGTATTTT | CASSHGLAGATDTQYF
TRBJ2-7 | 17 | . | TRBV2 | . | TGTGCCAGCAGTGAAGCACTAATGTCGCGGTGGTCCTACGAGCAGTACTTC | CASSEALMSRWSYEQYF
TRBJ1-1 | 13 | . | TRBV2 | . | TGTGCCAGCAGTGAAACGACAACCCTTGAAGCTTTCTTT | CASSETTTLEAFF
TRBJ1-4 | 14 | TRBD1 | TRBV30 | . | TGTGCCTGGACCGAGACAGGGGGTAATGAAAAACTGTTTTTT | CAWTETGGNEKLFF
TRBJ1-1 | 14 | TRBD1 | TRBV5-4 | . | TGTGCCAGCAGCTTGCTACAGGGGGGAACTGAAGCTTTCTTT | CASSLLQGGTEAFF
TRBJ1-6 | 16 | TRBD1 | TRBV15 | . | TGTGCCACCAGCAGAGGGGGGGACAGCTCCAATTCACCCCTCCACTTT | CATSRGGDSSNSPLHF
TRBJ2-4 | 14 | . | TRBV18 | . | TGTGCCAGCTCACCACCTAGCATCGGGAACATTCAGTACTTC | CASSPPSIGNIQYF
TRBJ2-5 | 12 | . | TRBV2 | . | TGTGCCAGCAGTGACTTAGAAGAGACCCAGTACTTC | CASSDLEETQYF
TRBJ2-7 | 13 | . | TRBV5-1 | . | TGCGCCAGCAGCTTGGCGGCAATCTACGAGCAGTACTTC | CASSLAAIYEQYF
TRBJ1-1 | 14 | TRBD1 | TRBV5-4 | . | TGTGCCAGCAGCCCAAGGACAGGGGAGACTGAAGCTTTCTTT | CASSPRTGETEAFF
TRBJ2-6 | 16 | . | TRBV7-9 | . | TGTGCCAGCACACAAATTGGCGGCTCTGGGGCCAACGTCCTGACTTTC | CASTQIGGSGANVLTF
TRBJ2-7 | 15 | . | TRBV5-8 | . | TGTGCCAGCAGCCCGACGGACACAGTCTCCTACGAGCAGTACTTC | CASSPTDTVSYEQYF